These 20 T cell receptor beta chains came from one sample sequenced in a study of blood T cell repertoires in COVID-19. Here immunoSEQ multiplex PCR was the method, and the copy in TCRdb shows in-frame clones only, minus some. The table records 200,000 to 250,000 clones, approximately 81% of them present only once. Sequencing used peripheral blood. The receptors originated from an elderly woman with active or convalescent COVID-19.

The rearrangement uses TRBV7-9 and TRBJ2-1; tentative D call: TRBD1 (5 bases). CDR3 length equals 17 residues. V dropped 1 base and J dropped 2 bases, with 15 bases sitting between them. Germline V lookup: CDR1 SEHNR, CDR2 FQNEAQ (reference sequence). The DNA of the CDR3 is TGTGCCAGCAGCTTAGGGTGGGGCCCCACTGCCTACAATGAGCAGTTCTTC. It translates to CASSLGWGPTAYNEQFF.

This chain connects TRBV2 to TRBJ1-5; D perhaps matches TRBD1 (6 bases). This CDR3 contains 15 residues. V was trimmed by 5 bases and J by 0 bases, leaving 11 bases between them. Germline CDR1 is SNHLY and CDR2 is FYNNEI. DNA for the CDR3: TGTGCCAGCAGTCCCGGGACATATAGCAATCAGCCCCAGCATTTT. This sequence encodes CASSPGTYSNQPQHF.

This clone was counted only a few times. The CDR3: CASSYSGSNSPLHF. The CDR3 bases are TGTGCCAGCAGTTACTCGGGCTCAAATTCACCCCTCCACTTT. This chain joins TRBV6-5 and TRBJ1-6; D not certain. The germline gives CDR1 MNHEY, CDR2 SVGAGI. V gave up 0 bases and J gave up 7 bases, with 7 bases separating them. The CDR3 is made up of 14 amino acids.

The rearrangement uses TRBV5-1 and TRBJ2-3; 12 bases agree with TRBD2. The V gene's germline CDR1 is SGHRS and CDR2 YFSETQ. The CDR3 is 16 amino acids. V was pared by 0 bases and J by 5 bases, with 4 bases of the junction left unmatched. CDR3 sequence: CASSLAGGLAGDTQYF. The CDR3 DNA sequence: TGCGCCAGCAGCTTGGCCGGGGGACTAGCGGGAGATACGCAGTATTTT. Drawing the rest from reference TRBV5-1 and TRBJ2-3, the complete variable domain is KAGVTQTPRYLIKTRGQQVTLSCSPISGHRSVSWYQQTPGQGLQFLFEYFSETQRNKGNFPGRFSGRQFSNSRSEMNVSTLELGDSALYLCASSLAGGLAGDTQYFGPGTRLTVL.

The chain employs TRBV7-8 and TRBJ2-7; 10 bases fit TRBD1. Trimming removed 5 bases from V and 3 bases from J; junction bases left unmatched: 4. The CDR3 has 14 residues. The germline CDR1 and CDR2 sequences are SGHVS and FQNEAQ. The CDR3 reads CASSRGQGGYEQYF. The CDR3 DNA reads TGTGCCAGCAGCAGAGGACAGGGGGGCTACGAGCAGTACTTC.

The CDR3 here is CASSYHTRQTNYGYTF. DNA of the CDR3: TGTGCCAGCAGTTACCACACGCGACAGACTAACTATGGCTACACCTTC. V gene TRBV6-2 or TRBV6-3 combines with J gene TRBJ1-2; D is possibly TRBD1 (5 bases). V was cut by 2 bases and J by 0 bases, with 13 bases left in between. CDR1 and CDR2 (germline): MNHEY, SVGEGT. CDR3 length equals 16 residues.

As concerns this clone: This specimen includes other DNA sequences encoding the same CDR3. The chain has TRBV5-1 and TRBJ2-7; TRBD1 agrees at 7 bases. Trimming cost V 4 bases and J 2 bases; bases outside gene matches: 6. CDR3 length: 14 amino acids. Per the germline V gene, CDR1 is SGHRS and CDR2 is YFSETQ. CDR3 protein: CASSTRTGAYEQYF. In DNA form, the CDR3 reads TGCGCCAGCAGCACTAGGACAGGAGCCTACGAGCAGTACTTC.

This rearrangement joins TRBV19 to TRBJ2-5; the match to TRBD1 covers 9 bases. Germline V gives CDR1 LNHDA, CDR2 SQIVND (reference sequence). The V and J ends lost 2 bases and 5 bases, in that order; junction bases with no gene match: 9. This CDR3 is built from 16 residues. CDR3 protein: CASSILGTGGAETQYF. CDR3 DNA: TGTGCCAGTAGTATATTAGGAACAGGGGGCGCGGAGACCCAGTACTTC.

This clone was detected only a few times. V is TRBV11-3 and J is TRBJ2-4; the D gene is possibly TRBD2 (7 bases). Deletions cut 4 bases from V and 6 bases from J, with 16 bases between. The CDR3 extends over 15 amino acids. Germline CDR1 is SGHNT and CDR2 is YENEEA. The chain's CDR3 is CASSSRGAPINIQYF. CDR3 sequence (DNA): TGTGCCAGCAGCTCACGGGGGGCCCCTATAAACATTCAGTACTTC.

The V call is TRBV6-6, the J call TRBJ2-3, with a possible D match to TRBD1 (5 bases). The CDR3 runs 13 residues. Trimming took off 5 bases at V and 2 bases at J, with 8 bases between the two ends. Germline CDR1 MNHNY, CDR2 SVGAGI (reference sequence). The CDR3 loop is CASSAGSTDTQYF. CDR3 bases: TGTGCCAGCAGTGCAGGGTCCACAGATACGCAGTATTTT.

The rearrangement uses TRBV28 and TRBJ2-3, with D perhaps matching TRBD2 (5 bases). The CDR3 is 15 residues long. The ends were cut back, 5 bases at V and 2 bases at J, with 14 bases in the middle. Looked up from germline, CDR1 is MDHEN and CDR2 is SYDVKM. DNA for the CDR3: TGTGCCAGCAGTCCTCGCGGTAGCGTCACAGATACGCAGTATTTT. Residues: CASSPRGSVTDTQYF.

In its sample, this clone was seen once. CDR3 coding DNA: TGTGCCAGTAGTATTAATATCCACAATGAGCAGTTCTTC. Its protein is CASSINIHNEQFF. The chain recombines TRBV19 with TRBJ2-1; D not resolved. V gave up 3 bases and J gave up 5 bases, with 8 bases separating them. The CDR3 has 13 amino acids. CDR1 is LNHDA, CDR2 SQIVND, per germline (reference sequence).

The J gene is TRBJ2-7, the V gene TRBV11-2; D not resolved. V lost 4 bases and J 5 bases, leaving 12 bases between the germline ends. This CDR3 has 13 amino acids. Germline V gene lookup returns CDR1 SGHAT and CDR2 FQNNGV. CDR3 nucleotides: TGTGCCAGCAGCTCCGTCGGTAGCCACGAGCAGTACTTC. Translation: CASSSVGSHEQYF.

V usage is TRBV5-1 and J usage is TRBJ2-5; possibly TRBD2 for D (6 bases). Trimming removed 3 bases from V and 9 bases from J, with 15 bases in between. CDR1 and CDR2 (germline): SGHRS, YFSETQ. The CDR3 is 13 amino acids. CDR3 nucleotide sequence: TGCGCCAGCAGCTCTACGGGGCCGGGGGCCCAGTACTTC. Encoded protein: CASSSTGPGAQYF. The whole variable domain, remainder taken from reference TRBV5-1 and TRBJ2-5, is KAGVTQTPRYLIKTRGQQVTLSCSPISGHRSVSWYQQTPGQGLQFLFEYFSETQRNKGNFPGRFSGRQFSNSRSEMNVSTLELGDSALYLCASSSTGPGAQYFGPGTRLLVL.

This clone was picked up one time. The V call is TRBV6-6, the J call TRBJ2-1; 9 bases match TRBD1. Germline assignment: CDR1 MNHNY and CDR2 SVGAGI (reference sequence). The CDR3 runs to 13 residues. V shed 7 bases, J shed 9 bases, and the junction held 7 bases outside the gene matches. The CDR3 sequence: CASTYRGLGEQFF. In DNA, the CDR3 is TGTGCCAGCACCTACAGGGGGCTGGGTGAGCAGTTCTTC.

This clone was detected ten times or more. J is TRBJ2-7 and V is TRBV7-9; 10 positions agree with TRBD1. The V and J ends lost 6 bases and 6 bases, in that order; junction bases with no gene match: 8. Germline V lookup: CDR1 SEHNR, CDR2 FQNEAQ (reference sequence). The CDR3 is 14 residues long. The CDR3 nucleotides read TGTGCCAGCAGAACCGGGACAGGGGCGGTCGAGCAGTACTTC. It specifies CASRTGTGAVEQYF.

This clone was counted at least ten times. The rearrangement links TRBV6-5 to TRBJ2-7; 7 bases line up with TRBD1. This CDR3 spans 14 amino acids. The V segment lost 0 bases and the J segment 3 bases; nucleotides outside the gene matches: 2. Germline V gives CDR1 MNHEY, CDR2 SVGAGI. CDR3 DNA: TGTGCCAGCAGTTACTCGAACAGGGGCTACGAGCAGTACTTC. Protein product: CASSYSNRGYEQYF.

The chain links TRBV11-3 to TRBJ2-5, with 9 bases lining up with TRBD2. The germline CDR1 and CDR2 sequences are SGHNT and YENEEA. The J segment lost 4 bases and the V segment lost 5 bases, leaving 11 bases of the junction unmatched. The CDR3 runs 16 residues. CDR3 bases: TGTGCCAGCAGCACCTCCAAAGGGCGGGGGGGAGAGACCCAGTACTTC. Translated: CASSTSKGRGGETQYF.

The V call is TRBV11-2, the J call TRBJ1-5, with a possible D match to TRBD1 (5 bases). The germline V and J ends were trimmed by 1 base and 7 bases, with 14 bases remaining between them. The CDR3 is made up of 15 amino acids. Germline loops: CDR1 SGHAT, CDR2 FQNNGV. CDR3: CASSLAGSGRQPQHF. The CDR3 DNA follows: TGTGCCAGCAGCTTAGCAGGTTCAGGGAGGCAGCCCCAGCATTTT. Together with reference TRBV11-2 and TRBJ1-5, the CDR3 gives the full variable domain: EAGVAQSPRYKIIEKRQSVAFWCNPISGHATLYWYQQILGQGPKLLIQFQNNGVVDDSQLPKDRFSAERLKGVDSTLKIQPAKLEDSAVYLCASSLAGSGRQPQHFGDGTRLSIL.

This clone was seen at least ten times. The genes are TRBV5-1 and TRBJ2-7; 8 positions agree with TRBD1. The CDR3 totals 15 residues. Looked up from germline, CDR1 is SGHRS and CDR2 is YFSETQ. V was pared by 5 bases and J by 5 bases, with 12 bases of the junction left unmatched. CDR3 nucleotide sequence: TGCGCCAGCAGTCCGAGGACAGGGTCAATCGACGAGCAGTACTTC. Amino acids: CASSPRTGSIDEQYF. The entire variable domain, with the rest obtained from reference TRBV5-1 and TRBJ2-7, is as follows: KAGVTQTPRYLIKTRGQQVTLSCSPISGHRSVSWYQQTPGQGLQFLFEYFSETQRNKGNFPGRFSGRQFSNSRSEMNVSTLELGDSALYLCASSPRTGSIDEQYFGPGTRLTVT.